The 23 T cell receptor beta chains in this list originate from one sample, sequenced in a study of neoadjuvant anti-PD-1 for oral cavity cancer. Sequencing was performed with immunoSEQ multiplex PCR; in TCRdb, only in-frame clones are kept and a portion is missing. The sample consists of around 13,000 clones, 70% of them appearing once. The sequencing here drew on PBMCs, taken before nivolumab (anti-PD-1) treatment. Source of these receptors: a person between 40 and 79 years old with oral cavity squamous cell carcinoma.

This rearrangement joins TRBV4-1 to TRBJ2-7, with 8 nucleotides matching TRBD2. V shed 3 bases, J shed 0 bases, and the junction held 7 bases outside the gene matches. Germline CDR1 reads MGHRA; CDR2 reads YSYEKL. The CDR3 totals 16 residues. The CDR3 DNA reads TGCGCCAGCAGCCAGTCAAGGGGGACTAGCTCCTACGAGCAGTACTTC. Its translation: CASSQSRGTSSYEQYF.

This clone has just one count. The genes are TRBV7-8 and TRBJ2-1, with 8 bases that match TRBD2. This CDR3 comprises 15 residues. Germline V gene data show CDR1 as SGHVS and CDR2 as FQNEAQ. V lost 4 bases and J lost 8; bases outside the gene matches: 10. The CDR3, as DNA: TGTGCCAGCAGCTCTCCGGGACTAGGAAAATATGAGCAGTTCTTC. This encodes CASSSPGLGKYEQFF.

The J gene is TRBJ2-1, the V gene TRBV2; D is ambiguous. This CDR3 comprises 14 residues. Trimming removed 7 bases at V and 6 bases at J, with 16 bases between. Germline-derived CDR1 and CDR2 are SNHLY and FYNNEI. CDR3 nucleotides: TGTGCCAGCACTCTCCTTAAATCCCGCAATGAGCAGTTCTTC. The encoded protein is CASTLLKSRNEQFF.

The V call is TRBV5-1, the J call TRBJ2-7; 9 bases agree with TRBD1. Trimming at V came to 3 bases and at J to 6 bases, leaving 13 bases not matched to a gene. Germline-derived CDR1 and CDR2 are SGHRS and YFSETQ. The CDR3 covers 16 residues. This chain's CDR3 is CASSSPPTGGSVEQYF. CDR3 nucleotide sequence: TGCGCCAGCAGCTCGCCCCCCACAGGGGGCTCGGTCGAGCAGTACTTC.

The chain links TRBV9 to TRBJ1-2, with 10 bases fitting TRBD1. CDR3 size: 14 residues. Germline CDR1 SGDLS, CDR2 YYNGEE. V shed 2 bases, J shed 8 bases, and the junction held 6 bases outside the gene matches. In nucleotides, the CDR3 is TGTGCCAGCAGCGTGGGACAGGGGACCAGAGGCTACACCTTC. It codes for CASSVGQGTRGYTF.

The chain has TRBV6-6 and TRBJ1-2, with 8 positions matching TRBD1. V shed 0 bases and J 4 bases; nucleotides not matched to a gene: 4. Per germline, CDR1 MNHNY and CDR2 SVGAGI (reference sequence). This CDR3 spans 15 amino acids. The CDR3 loop is CASSYSPGGSYGYTF. The CDR3 bases are TGTGCCAGCAGTTACTCCCCAGGGGGCAGCTATGGCTACACCTTC.

This clone was counted between two and nine times. This chain connects TRBV7-2 to TRBJ1-6, with 8 bases fitting TRBD1. The CDR3 covers 15 residues. V trimming: 8 bases; J trimming: 3 bases; junction bases outside the gene matches: 6. CDR1 and CDR2 from the germline V gene are SGHTA and FQGNSA. The CDR3 DNA reads TGTGCCAGCCGCACCACAGGGGGCTATAATTCACCCCTCCACTTT. This sequence encodes CASRTTGGYNSPLHF.

V usage is TRBV25-1 and J usage is TRBJ2-1, with D possibly matching TRBD1 (6 bases). The CDR3 sequence is 14 residues long. The germline V gene has CDR1 MGHDK and CDR2 SYGVNS. V was trimmed by 6 bases and J by 8 bases, leaving 17 bases between them. The CDR3, as DNA: TGTGCCAGCAGCCCTATTGGGACATTCTATGAGCAGTTCTTC. Translating it yields CASSPIGTFYEQFF.

The chain combines TRBV6-1 with TRBJ2-2, with 8 positions matching TRBD1. The CDR3 loop spans 14 amino acids. Germline V gene data show CDR1 as MNHNS and CDR2 as SASEGT. J was trimmed by 6 bases and V by 5 bases; bases with no gene match: 5. The CDR3 region is CASSQGAHSGELFF. The CDR3 nucleotides read TGTGCCAGCAGTCAGGGGGCGCACTCCGGGGAGCTGTTTTTT.

The chain has TRBV7-9 and TRBJ1-6; D gene ambiguous. The CDR3 is 12 amino acids. Germline values: CDR1 SEHNR, CDR2 FQNEAQ (reference sequence). Between the trimmed V and J ends, which lost 3 bases and 11 bases, there was a span of 8 bases. Written as DNA, the CDR3 is TGTGCCAGCAGCTTGCCGTTGGCACCCCTCCACTTT. Amino acid sequence: CASSLPLAPLHF.

There are a few counts of this clone. The junction departs from the called germline gene at one end, perhaps through a read error. The chain has TRBV15 and TRBJ1-1; D gene uncertain. CDR1 and CDR2 (germline): LNHNV, YYDKDF (reference sequence). This CDR3 has 14 amino acids. The CDR3 coding sequence is TGTGCCACCGGCAGTAGGGCAGTGAACACTGAAGCTTTCTTT. Its translation: CATGSRAVNTEAFF. Full variable domain (outside the CDR3, taken from reference TRBV15 and TRBJ1-1): DAMVIQNPRYQVTQFGKPVTLSCSQTLNHNVMYWYQQKSSQAPKLLFHYYDKDFNNEADTPDNFQSRRPNTSFCFLDIRSPGLGDTAMYLCATGSRAVNTEAFFGQGTRLTVV.

V gene TRBV5-6 combines with J gene TRBJ1-1, with no clear D. The CDR3 spans 13 residues. The V end was cut by 1 base, the J end by 6 bases, with 10 bases between. Germline V CDR1 and CDR2: SGHDT, YYEEEE. CDR3 coding DNA: TGTGCCAGCAGCTTGTTTGAGAGCGCTGAAGCTTTCTTT. Translating it yields CASSLFESAEAFF. The full variable domain, rest sourced from reference TRBV5-6 and TRBJ1-1, is DAGVTQSPTHLIKTRGQQVTLRCSPKSGHDTVSWYQQALGQGPQFIFQYYEEEERQRGNFPDRFSGHQFPNYSSELNVNALLLGDSALYLCASSLFESAEAFFGQGTRLTVV.

The chain couples TRBV12-5 to TRBJ2-1, with 7 bases matching TRBD1. This CDR3 region has 14 residues. Germline V lookup: CDR1 LGHNT, CDR2 FRNRAP. V lost 3 bases, J lost 9 bases, and 8 bases stayed unmatched. The CDR3 loop is CASGLLEGAGEQFF. The CDR3 coding sequence is TGTGCTAGTGGTTTACTTGAGGGGGCTGGTGAGCAGTTCTTC.

This clone was found a few times. Other DNA sequences in this specimen translate into the identical CDR3. CDR3 DNA: TGTGCCAGCAGCTCTGACTACGAGCAGTACTTC. Translated, it gives CASSSDYEQYF. The V call is TRBV11-2, the J call TRBJ2-7; D is undetermined. The ends were cut back, 4 bases at V and 3 bases at J, with 4 bases in the middle. The CDR3 spans 11 residues. Per germline, CDR1 SGHAT and CDR2 FQNNGV. The full variable domain, with the rest looked up from reference TRBV11-2 and TRBJ2-7, is EAGVAQSPRYKIIEKRQSVAFWCNPISGHATLYWYQQILGQGPKLLIQFQNNGVVDDSQLPKDRFSAERLKGVDSTLKIQPAKLEDSAVYLCASSSDYEQYFGPGTRLTVT.

J is TRBJ1-2 and V is TRBV27; 9 nucleotides agree with TRBD1. V shed 5 bases and J 0 bases; nucleotides not matched to a gene: 7. The CDR3 covers 16 residues. Per germline, CDR1 MNHEY and CDR2 SMNVEV (reference sequence). The CDR3 region has the DNA TGTGCCAGCAGTCGCCGGGACAGGGATCCTAACTATGGCTACACCTTC. Its protein is CASSRRDRDPNYGYTF.

V and J are TRBV6-5 and TRBJ2-7, with 9 bases identical to TRBD2. This CDR3 is 15 amino acids long. In germline, CDR1 is MNHEY, CDR2 SVGAGI. Trimming took 7 bases from V and 1 from J; bases not matched to a gene: 8. CDR3 nucleotides: TGTGCCAGCACCTCGGGCGGGGGGGGATCCTACGAGCAGTACTTC. Protein product: CASTSGGGGSYEQYF.

The rearrangement joins TRBV25-1 to TRBJ1-3, with D possibly TRBD1 on 5 matching bases. V was clipped by 1 base and J by 3 bases, with 10 bases between them. The CDR3 length is 15 residues. Per the germline V gene, CDR1 is MGHDK and CDR2 is SYGVNS. In DNA, the CDR3 is TGTGCCAGCAGTGAATTTATAGGGGATGGAAACACCATATATTTT. Protein sequence: CASSEFIGDGNTIYF.

The chain combines TRBV5-6 with TRBJ1-5; 7 nucleotides line up with TRBD1. Per germline, CDR1 SGHDT and CDR2 YYEEEE. V dropped 3 bases and J dropped 2; count of bases not matched to a gene: 11. The length of the CDR3 is 17 residues. CDR3 bases: TGTGCCAGCAGCTGGGGACCCACAGGGGACGGCAATCAGCCCCAGCATTTT. Translating it yields CASSWGPTGDGNQPQHF.

This clone showed up just a few times. The chain employs TRBV6-5 and TRBJ1-2; tentatively, D is TRBD1 (6 bases). CDR1 and CDR2 from the germline V gene are MNHEY and SVGAGI. The CDR3 runs 15 residues. V lost 0 bases and J 4 bases, leaving 12 bases between the germline ends. The CDR3 loop reads CASSYSTSQGYGYTF. The CDR3 DNA follows: TGTGCCAGCAGTTACTCGACCTCACAGGGCTATGGCTACACCTTC.

This clone was seen a handful of times. The J gene is TRBJ1-1, the V gene TRBV7-9; D remains unclear. V was pared by 5 bases and J by 1 base, with 8 bases between. The length of the CDR3 is 13 residues. Germline-derived CDR1 and CDR2 are SEHNR and FQNEAQ (reference sequence). The CDR3 nucleotides read TGTGCCAGCAGCCGTACAGAGAACACTGAAGCTTTCTTT. This codes for CASSRTENTEAFF.

A few counts support this clone. This chain uses TRBV4-2 with TRBJ1-4; TRBD1 matches at 7 bases. V gave up 8 bases and J gave up 8 bases; unmatched junction bases: 11. CDR1 and CDR2 (germline): LGHNA, YNFKEQ. There are 14 residues in the CDR3. This CDR3 reads CASGETGYSEKLFF. The CDR3 DNA sequence: TGTGCCAGCGGGGAGACAGGGTACTCGGAAAAACTGTTTTTT.

The chain employs TRBV5-4 and TRBJ2-6; a weak D match, TRBD1 (6 bases). The CDR3 spans 16 residues. Per germline, CDR1 SGHNT and CDR2 YYREEE (reference sequence). Trimming stripped 6 bases from V and 0 bases from J, with 13 bases between. For the CDR3, the DNA is TGTGCCAGCACCATCGGCAGGGGCTCTGGGGCCAACGTCCTGACTTTC. Translated: CASTIGRGSGANVLTF.

The chain is built from TRBV29-1 and TRBJ1-1; D is perhaps TRBD1 (6 bases). Germline lookup yields CDR1 SQVTM and CDR2 ANQGSEA. This CDR3 has 14 residues. The ends were cut back, 4 bases at V and 0 bases at J, with 12 bases in the middle. The CDR3 nucleotides are TGCAGCGTTGGGGCCAGGGGTCTGAACACTGAAGCTTTCTTT. Amino acids: CSVGARGLNTEAFF.